The T cell receptor beta chain under discussion was sequenced for a study of identical twins. Study-wide results and limits: Cross-sectional statistics, not tracking of the same donors, supported the conclusions.

Template switching created a universal primer site, and the cDNA included unique molecular identifiers. One entry per CDR3 protein, called by TCRdb with MiXCR from the 5' RACE reads. The data show around 1.7 million distinct CDR3 sequences, with around a third seen just once and 0.25% to 0.3% held by the top ten. This clonotype was found a few times. What it binds is unknown. The receptor was derived from a newborn girl in good health. Sequencing was done on a sample of cord blood.

The CDR3 loop reads CASSISRDYGYTF. The DNA for the CDR3 is TGTGCCAGTAGTATATCCAGGGACTATGGCTACACCTTC. V and J are TRBV19 and TRBJ1-2, with D perhaps matching TRBD1 (5 bases). The CDR3 loop spans 13 amino acids. Per the germline V gene, CDR1 is LNHDA and CDR2 is SQIVND (reference sequence). The V end lost 2 bases, the J end lost 3 bases, and 7 bases lay between the germline ends.